This T cell receptor (beta chain) was identified in a study of control samples from healthy donors and cancer patients. The CDR3 extends over 12 amino acids. Germline values: CDR1 SQVTM, CDR2 ANQGSEA. Trimming removed 0 bases at V and 7 bases at J, with 9 bases between. The method was immunoSEQ multiplex PCR; TCRdb's version includes in-frame clones alone and lacks a portion of them. Altogether roughly 120,000 clones are present, more than 85% being singletons, with the ten largest covering about 1.5%. The receptor's source is a man over 45 with head and neck cancer. The rearrangement links TRBV29-1 to TRBJ1-1; no definite D call. Input material: PBMCs. DNA for the CDR3: TGCAGCGTTGAAGATCGGGCGATTGAAGCTTTCTTT. This translates into CSVEDRAIEAFF.